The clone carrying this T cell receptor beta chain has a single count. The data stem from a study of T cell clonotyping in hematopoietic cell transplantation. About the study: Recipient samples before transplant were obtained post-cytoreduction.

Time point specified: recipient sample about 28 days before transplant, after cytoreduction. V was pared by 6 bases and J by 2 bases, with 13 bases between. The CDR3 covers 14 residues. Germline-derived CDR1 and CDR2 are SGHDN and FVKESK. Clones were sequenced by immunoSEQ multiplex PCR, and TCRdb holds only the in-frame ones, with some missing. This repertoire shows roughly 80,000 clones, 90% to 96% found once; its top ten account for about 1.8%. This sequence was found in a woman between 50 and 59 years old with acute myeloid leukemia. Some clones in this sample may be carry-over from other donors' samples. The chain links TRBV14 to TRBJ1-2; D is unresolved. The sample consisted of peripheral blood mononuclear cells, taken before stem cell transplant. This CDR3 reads CASSRGVSNYGYTF. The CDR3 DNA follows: TGTGCCAGCAGTCGAGGAGTTAGCAACTATGGCTACACCTTC.